This T cell receptor beta chain was found in a study of blood T cell repertoires in COVID-19. Recovered status applied to Cohort 3 donors who had two consecutive negative PCRs. It also applied to those with clearance or with symptom resolution. Germline V gives CDR1 MNHEY, CDR2 SVGEGT. The CDR3 is made up of 17 amino acids. Germline trimming cut 6 bases from V and 6 bases from J; bases unmatched to any gene: 9. Per the study methods: Amplification with reference gene primers provided the estimates of nucleated cell counts. Clones were sequenced by immunoSEQ multiplex PCR, and TCRdb holds only the in-frame ones, with some missing. The V and J calls and clone size come from that table; D and trimming were worked out from the DNA. The sample consists of approximately 280,000 clones, about 85% of them appearing once.

This chain connects TRBV6-2 or TRBV6-3 to TRBJ2-2; 14 bases line up with TRBD2. The sequencing input was PBMCs or T cells enriched from blood (not recorded which). The receptor was derived from a woman aged 45-65 years who had recovered from COVID-19. CDR3 loop: CASSLTSGRAFAGELFF. The DNA of the CDR3 is TGTGCCAGCAGCCTGACTAGCGGGAGGGCCTTCGCCGGGGAGCTGTTTTTT.